This T cell receptor beta chain was retrieved from a study of cytomegalovirus exposure and HLA in healthy donors. Trimming took off 6 bases at V and 4 bases at J, with 11 bases between the two ends. The CDR3 sequence is 12 residues long. Germline V lookup: CDR1 SGHRS, CDR2 YFSETQ. Amplification used 60 Vbeta primers and 13 Jbeta primers. Libraries were prepared by immunoSEQ multiplex PCR; TCRdb keeps only in-frame clonotypes and omits some of them. This sample carries approximately 160,000 clones, about four fifths of them seen once, and the ten largest clones take around 5%. Overall study findings and caveats: The availability of immune exposure information extended only to CMV serostatus. Per a prior analysis, the majority of TCR beta V segments were productive roughly 90% or roughly 30% of the time.

Of note for this clone: Its antigen is unknown.

The chain uses TRBV5-1 and TRBJ2-7; maybe TRBD2 (6 bases). The TCR sequence derives from a man aged 18 to 35 in good health and CMV-seronegative. Sample: PBMCs. CDR3 coding DNA: TGCGCCAGCACGGAGGAGGGGTACGAGCAGTACTTC. Translation: CASTEEGYEQYF.